This T cell receptor (beta chain) stems from a study of T cells after yellow fever vaccination. Germline lookup yields CDR1 SGDLS and CDR2 YYNGEE. CDR3 length equals 18 residues. Trimming took 1 base from V and 4 from J; bases not matched to a gene: 13. TCRdb called the 5' RACE reads again in MiXCR, with one record for every CDR3 protein. This sample has approximately 93,000 distinct CDR3 sequences, with 5.8% found just once. The input for sequencing was CD8+ T cells sorted from PBMCs, taken 10 days after the yellow fever booster vaccination. The TCR was taken from a man between 18 and 29 years old who received the YFV17D yellow fever vaccine. V usage is TRBV9 and J usage is TRBJ2-2, with TRBD2 identical over 7 bases. The CDR3 loop reads CASSVYASGGSGTGELFF. The CDR3 DNA follows: TGTGCCAGCAGCGTATACGCTTCCGGGGGGTCGGGCACCGGGGAGCTGTTTTTT. Using reference TRBV9 and TRBJ2-2 for the parts outside the CDR3, the full variable domain is DSGVTQTPKHLITATGQRVTLRCSPRSGDLSVYWYQQSLDQGLQFLIQYYNGEERAKGNILERFSAQQFPDLHSELNLSSLELGDSALYFCASSVYASGGSGTGELFFGEGSRLTVL.